This T cell receptor (beta chain) is drawn from a study of cytomegalovirus exposure and HLA in healthy donors. As concerns this clone: The antigen is not known.

Study outcomes and limitations: Some public TCRs appeared in many individuals, while most sequences were rare. Confirmation was obtained in vitro that a few CMV-associated chains are specific for CMV antigens.

This PCR relied on a set of 60 Vbeta primers and 13 Jbeta primers. This table comes from immunoSEQ multiplex PCR, and its TCRdb copy is limited to in-frame clones, with some not included. This table has roughly 180,000 clones, roughly 80% appearing once. The length of the CDR3 is 13 residues. V dropped 4 bases and J dropped 2 bases, with 9 bases sitting between them. Germline CDR1 reads SGHRS; CDR2 reads YFSETQ. The chain couples TRBV5-1 to TRBJ1-1, with D possibly matching TRBD1 (5 bases). This receptor was identified in a woman in her thirties in good health and CMV-seropositive. The sample was PBMCs. In DNA form, the CDR3 reads TGCGCCAGCAGCGATACAGGTAACACTGAAGCTTTCTTT. Its protein is CASSDTGNTEAFF. Drawing the rest from reference TRBV5-1 and TRBJ1-1, the complete variable domain is KAGVTQTPRYLIKTRGQQVTLSCSPISGHRSVSWYQQTPGQGLQFLFEYFSETQRNKGNFPGRFSGRQFSNSRSEMNVSTLELGDSALYLCASSDTGNTEAFFGQGTRLTVV.